Sequencing of this T cell receptor beta chain was carried out in a study of T cell responses to AZD1222 COVID-19 vaccine. Study outcomes and limitations: Baseline serostatus was positive in only six AZD1222 recipients. Vaccine-associated CD4 TCRs spanned spike, dominant at 160-218 and 743-854. Spike-specific TCR breadth and depth both grew after two AZD1222 doses. Donors were chiefly white British, with a greater number of females, and clonal diversity was perhaps underestimated.

A remark on this clone: Antigen specificity is unknown.

Method: immunoSEQ multiplex PCR; TCRdb's copy keeps in-frame clones and lacks some. The data contain 150,000 or so clones, around 88% of them singletons. The ends lost 1 base at V and 2 bases at J; junction bases unmatched: 1. The CDR3 sequence is 15 residues long. From germline, CDR1 is SGHDN and CDR2 FVKESK. V and J are TRBV14 and TRBJ2-7; 11 nucleotides align to TRBD2. This sequence originates from an adult in good health. Sequenced here: peripheral blood, sampled on day 0 of MenACWY control vaccination. In DNA, the CDR3 is TGTGCCAGCAGCCAAGGACTAGCGGGGCCCTACGAGCAGTACTTC. As protein: CASSQGLAGPYEQYF.